This T cell receptor (beta chain) was found in a study of cytomegalovirus exposure and HLA in healthy donors. J lost 5 bases, V lost 4 bases, and 5 bases had no gene match. Germline CDR1 is SGHRS and CDR2 is YFSETQ. This CDR3 spans 14 amino acids. In the PCR, 60 Vbeta and 13 Jbeta primers were used. The method was immunoSEQ multiplex PCR; TCRdb's version includes in-frame clones alone and lacks a portion of them. The table has almost 200,000 clones, around 81% seen once. The sequencing input was PBMCs. This clonotype originated in a man aged 25-45 years in good health and CMV-seronegative. This sequence joins TRBV5-1 and TRBJ1-1, with 10 bases lining up with TRBD1. The CDR3 bases are TGCGCCAGCAGCACCGGACAGGGGGTGACTGAAGCTTTCTTT. Encoded protein: CASSTGQGVTEAFF.